The present TCR beta chain was sequenced within a study of CD8+ T cells in alopecia areata. Study-wide points: Between patients, shared TCR sequences were less clear than in mice. This was possibly due in part to HLA diversity in the patient population. Affected scalp, especially in alopecia totalis/universalis, had a higher clonality than normal scalp did.

CD4+ and CD8+ T cells were sorted from PBMCs stained for CD3, CD4 and CD8. Isolated RNA was reverse transcribed into cDNA used as the sequencing template. The method was immunoSEQ multiplex PCR; TCRdb's version includes in-frame clones alone and lacks a portion of them. The sample includes 150,000 or so clones, 50% to 60% of them seen just once. The V gene's germline CDR1 is SGHNT and CDR2 YYREEE (reference sequence). Trimming took 0 bases from V and 5 from J, leaving 11 bases between them. This CDR3 is 14 amino acids long. Remarks on this clone: No antigen is known for it.

The chain couples TRBV5-4 to TRBJ2-5; D possibly uses TRBD1 or TRBD2 (5 bases each). Sequencing was carried out using CD4+ T cells sorted from blood. This sequence was found in a human donor in good health. The CDR3 DNA sequence: TGTGCCAGCAGCTTGGTCAGGGACGGGGAGACCCAGTACTTC. Encoded protein: CASSLVRDGETQYF.